This T cell receptor (beta chain) was obtained from a study of CD8+ T cells in alopecia areata listed by TCRdb under 2018. Regarding the study in general: Treated patients were enrolled in an open-label pilot trial of oral tofacitinib at 5 to 10 mg twice daily for moderate-to-severe alopecia areata. Tofacitinib was administered for 6 to 18 months, and 6 months of follow-up off drug were then conducted to assess delayed response and recurrence. The study used high-throughput TCRbeta sequencing to examine T cell clonal expansion in alopecia areata, in both the C3H/HeJ mouse model and human patients. Scalp tissue and sorted CD4+ and CD8+ peripheral blood T cells from patchy and totalis/universalis alopecia areata patients and from healthy controls were covered by human TCRbeta sequencing. Tofacitinib-treated patients had biopsies at baseline and at 4 and 24 weeks of treatment, with a later scalp biopsy in several patients. Scalp clonality was compared across normal scalp (n=4), patchy alopecia areata scalp (n=8), and alopecia totalis/universalis scalp (n=8). RNA came from the PAXgene miRNA kit for fixed scalp, the miRNeasy kit for PBMCs, and the RNeasy kit for mouse skin. TCRbeta CDR3 regions were amplified by immunoSEQ multiplex PCR with 35 Vbeta forward and 13 Jbeta reverse primers. Beyond this particular receptor, the publication reports: Compared with normal scalp, lesional scalp, particularly in alopecia totalis/universalis, had higher clonality and more expanded CD8+ clones, which suggests antigenic drive. TCR sequences shared between patients were less clear than in mice, possibly partly because of HLA diversity in the patient population. Resident alphabeta T cells in normal human skin are also sequenced, complicating scalp TCR repertoire analysis, unlike mouse skin dominated by gammadelta T cells.

About this clone itself: What antigen it recognizes has not been identified. The record has no base qualities; no much larger clone is one base away.

Explained via the paper, the time point label denotes: baseline before oral tofacitinib. Lesional scalp punch biopsies and peripheral blood were collected from alopecia areata patients. PBMCs were isolated by density centrifugation and stained for CD3, CD4 and CD8, after which CD4+ and CD8+ T cells were sorted on a FACSAria. The library was generated by the immunoSEQ multiplex PCR assay. To provide template for TCR sequencing, every sample had RNA extracted and reverse transcribed into cDNA. First-strand cDNA was synthesized with SuperScript III using a 2:1 mix of oligo-dT and random hexamers. Amplification bias was assessed with a synthetic immune receptor repertoire, and residual bias was removed computationally. The paper's processing steps were these. Raw reads were preprocessed to remove errors, and CDR3 was defined according to IMGT conventions as the region from the conserved cysteine to phenylalanine. Clonality was computed as 1 minus the Shannon entropy, with the entropy normalized by log2 of the number of productive unique TCRs. CD4 or CD8 identity of scalp clones was inferred by cross-referencing scalp TCRbeta sequences with sorted blood CD4 and CD8 repertoires. TCRdb's version of the immuneACCESS table is confined to in-frame rearrangements and falls short of the full clone set. An unresolved V gene accounts for under half of the shortfall where checked; the remainder is of unknown origin. The V and J calls and clone size come from that table; D and trimming were worked out from the DNA. For this sample the table gives approximately 150,000 clones, of which 67% were detected only once. The ten top clones hold roughly 11% of the sample.

Trimming at the junction amounts to 0 bases on V and 6 bases on J, and the germline ends lie 7 bases apart. According to the germline V gene, CDR1 reads SGHDT and CDR2 reads YYEEEE. The CDR3 contains 13 residues, cysteine and phenylalanine counted. Here the CDR3 DNA is all that survives: 39 bases in frame from base 1. The sequence was obtained from a human donor with alopecia areata. The rearrangement combines TRBV5-6 with TRBJ1-5; the D gene cannot be resolved reliably. This specimen was CD8+ T cells sorted from blood, taken at week 0. The nucleotide sequence is given as TGTGCCAGCAGCTTGGGCGGATCTCAGCCCCAGCATTTT. It is translated as CASSLGGSQPQHF.